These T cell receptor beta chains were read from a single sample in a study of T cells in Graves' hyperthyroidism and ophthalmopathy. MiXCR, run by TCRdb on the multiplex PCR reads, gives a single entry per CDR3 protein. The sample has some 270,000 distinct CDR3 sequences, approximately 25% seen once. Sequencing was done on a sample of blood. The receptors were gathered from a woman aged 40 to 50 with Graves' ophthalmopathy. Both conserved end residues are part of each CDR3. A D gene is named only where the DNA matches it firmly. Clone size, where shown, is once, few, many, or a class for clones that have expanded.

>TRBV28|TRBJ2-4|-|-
TGTGCCAGCAGACGGACAGTAAAAAACATTCAGTACTTC
CASRRTVKNIQYF
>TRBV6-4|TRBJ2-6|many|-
TGTGCCAGCAGTGTAGACATGACTGGGGCCAACGTCCTGACTTTC
CASSVDMTGANVLTF
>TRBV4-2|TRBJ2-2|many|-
TGTGCCAGCAGCCAAGATCTGACAGCAAACACCGGGGAGCTGTTTTTT
CASSQDLTANTGELFF
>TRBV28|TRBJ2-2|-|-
TGTGCCAGCAGTCCCCTAGCGTACACCGGGGAGCTGTTTTTT
CASSPLAYTGELFF
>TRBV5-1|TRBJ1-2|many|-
TGTGCCAGCAGTTTTCCCGGGAGCTATGGCTACACCTTC
CASSFPGSYGYTF
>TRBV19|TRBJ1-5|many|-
TGTGCCAGTAATACGGGGAATAGCAATCAGCCCCAGCATTTT
CASNTGNSNQPQHF
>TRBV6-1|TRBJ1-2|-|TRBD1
TGTGCCAGCAGTGAAGTGGACAGGGGGGAAGATGGCTACACCTTC
CASSEVDRGEDGYTF
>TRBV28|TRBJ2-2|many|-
TGTGCCAGCAGTTTATACGGTGGGGAGCTGTTTTTT
CASSLYGGELFF
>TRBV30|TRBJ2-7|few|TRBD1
TGTGCCTGGAATCCGGGACAGAGTCTCCACGAGCAGTACTTC
CAWNPGQSLHEQYF
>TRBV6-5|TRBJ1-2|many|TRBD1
TGTGCCAGCAGCCAGGGAACCGGGACAGCTAACTATGGCTACACCTTC
CASSQGTGTANYGYTF
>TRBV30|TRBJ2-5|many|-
TGTGCCTGGAGTAAGCGGGAGACCCAGTACTTC
CAWSKRETQYF
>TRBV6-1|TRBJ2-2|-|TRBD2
TGTGCCAGCAGTGGCCTAGCGGGAGCGAACACCGGGGAGCTGTTTTTT
CASSGLAGANTGELFF
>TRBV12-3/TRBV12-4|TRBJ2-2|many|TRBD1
TGTGCCAGCAGCCTTGGACAGGGAGAGGGCACCGGGGAGCTGTTTTTT
CASSLGQGEGTGELFF
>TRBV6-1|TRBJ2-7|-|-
TGTGCCAGCAGGACTAGTGGGCCCTACGAGCAGTACTTC
CASRTSGPYEQYF
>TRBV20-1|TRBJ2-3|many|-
TGCAGTGCTAACCCTAGCACAGATACGCAGTATTTT
CSANPSTDTQYF
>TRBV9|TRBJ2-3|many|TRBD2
TGTGCCAGCAGTCTTCTAGCGGGAGGGCTGGCAGATACGCAGTATTTT
CASSLLAGGLADTQYF
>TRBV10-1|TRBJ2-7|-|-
TGCGCCAGCAGTGGGGGCACGACAGGCTACTACGAGCAGTACTTC
CASSGGTTGYYEQYF